This TCR beta chain was sequenced for a study of cytomegalovirus exposure and HLA in healthy donors. Trimming took 0 bases from V and 3 from J, leaving 5 bases between them. The germline V gene has CDR1 SGHNT and CDR2 YYREEE (reference sequence). CDR3 length equals 13 residues. The PCR ran on 60 Vbeta and 13 Jbeta primers. Only in-frame clones appear in the TCRdb table, and some are missing; sequencing was by immunoSEQ multiplex PCR. The table includes about 94,000 clones, around 66% detected once. The source is a young man in good health and CMV-seronegative. This chain joins TRBV5-4 and TRBJ2-3; D call uncertain. The sequenced sample was PBMCs. CDR3 sequence (DNA): TGTGCCAGCAGCTTGGCCGGGACAGATACGCAGTATTTT. The encoded protein is CASSLAGTDTQYF.